Each of the 4 T cell receptor beta chains below was sequenced from the same sample in a study of radiation and T cells in renal cell carcinoma. Libraries were prepared by immunoSEQ multiplex PCR; TCRdb keeps only in-frame clonotypes and omits some of them. The table includes 100,000 to 150,000 clones, around 84% detected once. The time point here: baseline pretreatment blood. The treatment denotes: 15 Gy SBRT to primary tumor, nephrectomy 4 weeks later. The input for sequencing was blood, taken from a patient whose treatment included radiotherapy and nephrectomy. These receptors all stem from a woman aged 55-75 years with renal cell carcinoma.

This chain uses TRBV6-1 with TRBJ1-5; D is uncertain. Looked up from germline, CDR1 is MNHNS and CDR2 is SASEGT. The length of the CDR3 is 15 residues. V gave up 7 bases and J gave up 3 bases, with 16 bases separating them. The CDR3 region has the DNA TGTGCCAGCATAGAGTCCGTAGCTCTCAATCAGCCCCAGCATTTT. This translates into CASIESVALNQPQHF.

The CDR3: CASSTDGWTSGRDTQYF. As DNA, the CDR3 is TGTGCCAGTAGTACCGACGGTTGGACTAGCGGGAGGGATACGCAGTATTTT. The chain couples TRBV19 to TRBJ2-3; 14 bases are shared with TRBD2. The V gene's germline CDR1 is LNHDA and CDR2 SQIVND (reference sequence). The length of the CDR3 is 17 residues. Losses at the gene ends were 4 bases for V and 6 bases for J; bases not matched to a gene: 9. Looking up the rest from reference TRBV19 and TRBJ2-3 gives the full variable domain: DGGITQSPKYLFRKEGQNVTLSCEQNLNHDAMYWYRQDPGQGLRLIYYSQIVNDFQKGDIAEGYSVSREKKESFPLTVTSAQKNPTAFYLCASSTDGWTSGRDTQYFGPGTRLTVL.

The chain uses TRBV6-5 and TRBJ2-3; D is unclear. The CDR3 consists of 13 residues. The ends were cut back, 5 bases at V and 2 bases at J, with 8 bases in the middle. The germline V gene encodes CDR1 MNHEY and CDR2 SVGAGI. In nucleotides, the CDR3 is TGTGCCAGCAGTAGGCCAGCCACAGATACGCAGTATTTT. It specifies CASSRPATDTQYF.

The chain employs TRBV5-1 and TRBJ1-3; 9 bases fit TRBD1. Germline trimming cut 3 bases from V and 0 bases from J; bases unmatched to any gene: 10. The CDR3 loop spans 18 amino acids. The germline gives CDR1 SGHRS, CDR2 YFSETQ. In DNA, the CDR3 is TGCGCCAGCAGCTCAATACCGGGACAGGGAAACTCTGGAAACACCATATATTTT. Translating gives CASSSIPGQGNSGNTIYF.